This T cell receptor beta chain was sequenced during a study of early T cells in non-severe SARS-CoV-2 infection. Overall study context: Chains from this unsorted whole-blood bulk RNA could not be paired. Findings and limits, study-wide: There was a bias toward anti-spike CD8 responses in VDJdb matching, which missed private and CD4 specificities.

The sample holds many counts of this clonotype. Its target is unknown. V was pared by 4 bases and J by 1 base, with 11 bases between. The CDR3 runs to 15 residues. Germline CDR1 is KGHDR and CDR2 is SFDVKD. The TCR library protocol attached unique molecular identifiers to the individual cDNA molecules. One entry per CDR3 protein, called by TCRdb with MiXCR from the 5' RACE reads. The table lists about 37,000 distinct CDR3 sequences, about 5.3% of them singletons. V is TRBV24-1 and J is TRBJ2-3, with a tentative D call TRBD2 (6 bases). This receptor was taken from an adult who was a healthcare worker with PCR-confirmed SARS-CoV-2 infection or an uninfected control (not recorded which). The sample consisted of whole blood, taken at baseline. DNA of the CDR3: TGTGCCACCAGTGACCGACTAGTTGGCACAGATACGCAGTATTTT. Translating it yields CATSDRLVGTDTQYF.